The 31 T cell receptor beta chains given below trace back to one sample, sequenced in a study of T-cell memory formation after mild COVID-19. TCRdb fed the 5' RACE reads into MiXCR, producing one record per CDR3 protein. The sample shows 300,000 or so distinct CDR3 sequences, about 16% of them seen only once. The sample comprised PBMCs or a T cell subset sorted from them (not recorded which). The receptors originated from a man younger than 35 who had mild COVID-19 (a few samples of this study predate the infection). Cell type and time point are not known.

On this clonotype itself: Its ends do not fully match the called genes, so a read error is possible. The V gene is TRBV27, the J gene TRBJ1-1; TRBD1 might be the D (6 bases). This CDR3 has 19 amino acids. From germline, CDR1 is MNHEY and CDR2 SMNVEV (reference sequence). The CDR3 region has the DNA TGTGCCAGCAGGACCTTCGACAGGCGTCGCGCGATTATAGACACCGAAGCTTTCTTT. Protein product: CASRTFDRRRAIIDTEAFF.

The chain is built from TRBV9 and TRBJ2-7; TRBD2 aligns across 9 bases. V shed 4 bases, J shed 5 bases, and the junction held 10 bases outside the gene matches. Germline CDR1 is SGDLS and CDR2 is YYNGEE. This CDR3 has 15 amino acids. The CDR3 region is CASSPGGLARDEQYF. CDR3 coding DNA: TGTGCCAGCAGCCCAGGGGGACTAGCTCGGGACGAGCAGTACTTC. The full variable domain, completed using reference TRBV9 and TRBJ2-7, is DSGVTQTPKHLITATGQRVTLRCSPRSGDLSVYWYQQSLDQGLQFLIQYYNGEERAKGNILERFSAQQFPDLHSELNLSSLELGDSALYFCASSPGGLARDEQYFGPGTRLTVT.

The gene calls are TRBV7-9 and TRBJ1-5; D ambiguous. Germline V CDR1 and CDR2: SEHNR, FQNEAQ (reference sequence). The CDR3 runs to 12 residues. V dropped 1 base and J dropped 10 bases, with 8 bases sitting between them. CDR3 in DNA: TGTGCCAGCAGCTTAGGTACTGGTCCCCAGCATTTT. Translating gives CASSLGTGPQHF. Based on the CDR3 plus reference TRBV7-9 and TRBJ1-5, the full variable domain is DTGVSQNPRHKITKRGQNVTFRCDPISEHNRLYWYRQTLGQGPEFLTYFQNEAQLEKSRLLSDRFSAERPKGSFSTLEIQRTEQGDSAMYLCASSLGTGPQHFGDGTRLSIL.

This clonotype has just a few counts. This rearrangement joins TRBV12-3 or TRBV12-4 to TRBJ2-3; the D is unclear. Trimming took off 2 bases at V and 4 bases at J, with 13 bases between the two ends. There are 15 residues in the CDR3. This CDR3 is CASSLSARDSDTQYF. CDR3 coding DNA: TGTGCCAGCAGTTTAAGCGCCAGAGATTCAGATACGCAGTATTTT.

This clonotype has just a few counts. This chain joins TRBV25-1 and TRBJ2-3, with 11 bases that match TRBD2. This CDR3 has 17 amino acids. The germline CDR1 and CDR2 sequences are MGHDK and SYGVNS. The J segment lost 6 bases and the V segment lost 0 bases, leaving 8 bases of the junction unmatched. The chain's CDR3 is CASSEYLASGGFDTQYF. The CDR3, as DNA: TGTGCCAGCAGTGAATATCTGGCTAGCGGGGGGTTTGATACGCAGTATTTT.

This clonotype showed up just a few times. The chain carries TRBV9 and TRBJ2-3; 7 bases fit TRBD1. Germline assignment: CDR1 SGDLS and CDR2 YYNGEE. The CDR3 contains 16 residues. Losses at the gene ends were 5 bases for V and 3 bases for J; bases not matched to a gene: 12. The CDR3 DNA is TGTGCCAGCAGACATGACAGGGAAAGCGGAACAGATACGCAGTATTTT. Encoded protein: CASRHDRESGTDTQYF.

This clonotype is categorized as medium-sized. V gene TRBV4-1 combines with J gene TRBJ2-5; 7 nucleotides align to TRBD2. CDR1 and CDR2 (germline): MGHRA, YSYEKL. The V gene end was trimmed by 4 bases and the J gene end by 3 bases; junction bases not matched to a gene: 11. This CDR3 contains 16 residues. The CDR3 reads CASSPSPGGKKETQYF. As DNA, the CDR3 is TGCGCCAGCAGCCCCTCCCCGGGAGGAAAAAAAGAGACCCAGTACTTC.

In regard to this clonotype: One junction end does not reproduce the germline sequence, and a read error may be involved. V and J are TRBV6-2 or TRBV6-3 and TRBJ2-1; TRBD2 aligns across 10 bases. In germline, CDR1 is MNHEY, CDR2 SVGEGT. The CDR3 has 16 residues. In DNA, the CDR3 is TGTGCCAGCAGTTACTCGATTAGCGGGGGGCGGAATGAGCATTTCTTC. It specifies CASSYSISGGRNEHFF.

CDR3 sequence (DNA): TGCAGTGCTACCGGGACTAACACCGGGGAGCTGTTTTTT. Amino acid sequence: CSATGTNTGELFF. The chain has TRBV20-1 and TRBJ2-2; a possible D gene is TRBD2 (6 bases). Germline V gene lookup returns CDR1 DFQATT and CDR2 SNEGSKA (reference sequence). V was shortened by 4 bases and J by 2 bases, with 8 bases between the two germline ends. The CDR3 has 13 amino acids.

The gene calls are TRBV5-5 and TRBJ2-6; D call uncertain. The V end was cut by 4 bases, the J end by 0 bases, with 8 bases between. CDR1 and CDR2 from the germline V gene are SGHKS and YYEKEE (reference sequence). There are 15 residues in the CDR3. CDR3 DNA: TGTGCCAGCAGCGACTTTAACTCTGGGGCCAACGTCCTGACTTTC. Its protein product is CASSDFNSGANVLTF.

This clonotype was detected a few times. The chain couples TRBV24-1 to TRBJ2-1, with 9 positions matching TRBD1. The CDR3 length is 15 residues. Per germline, CDR1 KGHDR and CDR2 SFDVKD. After removal of 2 bases from V and 5 bases from J, the junction contained 3 bases not matched to a gene. This CDR3 is CATSDWDRVNNEQFF. In nucleotides, the CDR3 is TGTGCCACCAGTGATTGGGACAGGGTCAACAATGAGCAGTTCTTC.

The CDR3, as DNA: TGTGCCAGCAGTTTATCTGGCGGGGGATCACCCTATATAAACATTCAGTACTTC. Translation: CASSLSGGGSPYINIQYF. J is TRBJ2-4 and V is TRBV27; 7 positions match TRBD2. V lost 0 bases to trimming and J lost 6 bases; unmatched junction nucleotides: 14. This CDR3 region has 18 residues. In germline, CDR1 is MNHEY, CDR2 SMNVEV (reference sequence).

The genes are TRBV28 and TRBJ2-1; D remains ambiguous. Germline V gives CDR1 MDHEN, CDR2 SYDVKM. The CDR3 consists of 12 residues. V was clipped by 11 bases and J by 3 bases, with 11 bases between them. For the CDR3, the DNA is TGTGCCTCGTCTGGGCTCTACAATGAGCAGTTCTTC. Amino acids: CASSGLYNEQFF.

The gene calls are TRBV7-2 and TRBJ2-1; 13 bases are shared with TRBD2. CDR3 length: 16 amino acids. CDR1 is SGHTA, CDR2 FQGNSA, per germline. V lost 5 bases to trimming and J lost 8 bases; unmatched junction nucleotides: 9. The CDR3 here is CASSDETSGGADEQFF. The CDR3 DNA reads TGTGCCAGCAGCGACGAAACTAGCGGGGGGGCTGATGAGCAGTTCTTC.

V and J are TRBV7-2 and TRBJ2-1, with D possibly matching TRBD2 (6 bases). The CDR3 is 14 residues long. Germline V CDR1 and CDR2: SGHTA, FQGNSA. V was shortened by 4 bases and J by 0 bases, with 7 bases between the two germline ends. CDR3 sequence reads: CASSSDYSYNEQFF. DNA for the CDR3: TGTGCCAGCAGCTCGGACTACTCCTACAATGAGCAGTTCTTC.

The gene calls are TRBV6-2 or TRBV6-3 and TRBJ2-7, with unresolved D. V dropped 5 bases and J dropped 6 bases, with 17 bases sitting between them. The CDR3 runs 14 residues. The V gene's germline CDR1 is MNHEY and CDR2 SVGEGT. The CDR3 protein is CASSPQKPRAEQYV. The CDR3 DNA reads as TGTGCCAGCAGTCCACAGAAGCCCCGTGCCGAGCAGTACGTC.

In its sample, this clonotype was seen many times. This chain connects TRBV9 to TRBJ1-3; 7 positions agree with TRBD1. V lost 4 bases, J lost 4 bases, and 5 bases stayed unmatched. This CDR3 is 14 amino acids long. Germline lookup yields CDR1 SGDLS and CDR2 YYNGEE. The chain's CDR3 is CASSPQGGGNTIYF. CDR3 nucleotides: TGTGCCAGCAGCCCCCAGGGGGGGGGAAACACCATATATTTT.

This clonotype was observed a few times. The rearrangement joins TRBV27 to TRBJ2-5; TRBD2 matches at 11 bases. The CDR3 has 20 amino acids. Trimming at V came to 2 bases and at J to 4 bases, leaving 18 bases not matched to a gene. Germline CDR1 MNHEY, CDR2 SMNVEV (reference sequence). Written as DNA, the CDR3 is TGTGCCAGCAGTTTAGGTGGAACTAGCGGGGGTCCCCTAGGGGGAGAGACCCAGTACTTC. Protein: CASSLGGTSGGPLGGETQYF.

The V gene is TRBV12-3 or TRBV12-4, the J gene TRBJ2-1, with 9 bases matching TRBD1. V was pared by 3 bases and J by 8 bases, with 11 bases of the junction left unmatched. The CDR3 has 16 residues. The CDR3 loop reads CASSFQRGQGNHEQFF. The CDR3 nucleotides are TGTGCCAGCAGTTTCCAGAGAGGACAGGGGAACCATGAGCAGTTCTTC.

This clonotype turned up a few times. The chain recombines TRBV6-2 or TRBV6-3 with TRBJ1-1, with D perhaps TRBD1 (6 bases). The CDR3 is 18 residues long. The germline V gene has CDR1 MNHEY and CDR2 SVGEGT. With 2 bases removed from V and 0 bases from J, the gap between germline ends came to 19 bases. CDR3 nucleotides: TGTGCCAGCAGTTACCAAATCGGAAGGGGGACTTTGAACACTGAAGCTTTCTTT. As protein: CASSYQIGRGTLNTEAFF.

This chain joins TRBV5-4 and TRBJ1-2, with 9 bases aligning to TRBD1. Unmatched junction bases numbered 8, after V lost 4 bases and J lost 7 bases. Germline loops: CDR1 SGHNT, CDR2 YYREEE (reference sequence). This CDR3 is built from 14 residues. The CDR3 nucleotides are TGTGCCAGCAGCCCGGACAGGGGAATTGGTGGCTACACCTTC. The encoded protein is CASSPDRGIGGYTF.

This clonotype was seen more than once but under ten times. The chain combines TRBV20-1 with TRBJ2-3; D unresolved. CDR1 DFQATT and CDR2 SNEGSKA come from the germline V gene (reference sequence). V was shortened by 3 bases and J by 4 bases, with 5 bases between the two germline ends. The CDR3 length is 11 residues. The CDR3, as DNA: TGCAGTGCTAGTAGGCCAGATACGCAGTATTTT. It yields the protein CSASRPDTQYF.

V and J are TRBV7-2 and TRBJ2-3, with D tentatively TRBD2 (6 bases). Germline CDR1 and CDR2: SGHTA and FQGNSA. This CDR3 spans 14 amino acids. V was shortened by 2 bases and J by 6 bases, with 12 bases between the two germline ends. The CDR3 sequence: CASSLNAGPDTQYF. CDR3 nucleotide sequence: TGTGCCAGCAGCTTAAATGCGGGGCCGGATACGCAGTATTTT.

The chain couples TRBV3-1 to TRBJ1-6; 9 bases map to TRBD1. Germline V gives CDR1 LGHDT, CDR2 YNNKEL (reference sequence). This CDR3 has 15 residues. J lost 10 bases, V lost 4 bases, and 8 bases had no gene match. This CDR3 reads CASSRSRDRESPLHF. CDR3 DNA: TGTGCCAGCAGCCGTAGCCGGGACAGGGAGTCACCCCTCCACTTT.

As concerns this clonotype: Given the absence of the conserved phenylalanine or tryptophan at the CDR3 end, a read error is likely. The rearrangement uses TRBV4-3 and TRBJ2-1; 7 nucleotides agree with TRBD2. Germline V gene data show CDR1 as LGHNA and CDR2 as YSLEER. V dropped 0 bases and J dropped 6; count of bases not matched to a gene: 8. CDR3 length: 16 amino acids. The CDR3 reads CASSQEAGKFINEQFL. CDR3 in DNA: TGCGCCAGCAGCCAAGAAGCGGGGAAATTTATCAATGAGCAGTTCTTA.

V and J are TRBV20-1 and TRBJ2-3; D is perhaps TRBD1 or TRBD2 (5 bases each). This CDR3 has 12 residues. Between the trimmed V and J ends, which lost 7 bases and 4 bases, there was a span of 12 bases. Germline CDR1 reads DFQATT; CDR2 reads SNEGSKA (reference sequence). CDR3 region: CSVEGLADTQYF. The CDR3 region has the DNA TGCAGTGTTGAGGGGCTCGCAGATACGCAGTATTTT.

The table lists this clonotype with many counts. J is TRBJ1-1 and V is TRBV24-1, with a weak D call TRBD1 (5 bases). CDR1 and CDR2 from the germline V gene are KGHDR and SFDVKD. V was clipped by 5 bases and J by 4 bases, with 13 bases between them. This CDR3 has 14 amino acids. The CDR3 DNA follows: TGTGCCACCAGTGGAGCCGGCAGGGTCACTGAAGCTTTCTTT. Amino acids: CATSGAGRVTEAFF.

This clonotype was observed a few times. This chain joins TRBV3-1 and TRBJ2-5, with 7 bases that match TRBD1. The CDR3 loop spans 14 amino acids. The trim removed 3 bases at V and 4 bases at J, leaving 5 bases unmatched. Germline CDR1 reads LGHDT; CDR2 reads YNNKEL (reference sequence). The chain's CDR3 is CASSHFDRAETQYF. DNA of the CDR3: TGTGCCAGCAGCCACTTCGACAGGGCAGAGACCCAGTACTTC.

This clonotype has just a few counts. The rearrangement uses TRBV20-1 and TRBJ2-7; no clear D. Trimming cost V 3 bases and J 2 bases, with 11 bases left between them. The CDR3 consists of 13 residues. Germline CDR1 is DFQATT and CDR2 is SNEGSKA (reference sequence). The DNA for the CDR3 is TGCAGTGCTAGCCGCGACCGAACCTACGAGCAGTACGTC. This translates into CSASRDRTYEQYV.

This clonotype was counted between two and nine times. The chain has TRBV6-2 or TRBV6-3 and TRBJ2-1, with 11 bases matching TRBD1. The V and J ends lost 4 bases and 7 bases, in that order; junction bases with no gene match: 6. The CDR3 has 15 amino acids. Germline CDR1 and CDR2: MNHEY and SVGEGT. The CDR3 loop reads CASSSRGTGGNEQFF. The CDR3 DNA follows: TGTGCCAGCAGTTCACGTGGGACAGGGGGAAATGAGCAGTTCTTC.

The chain has TRBV2 and TRBJ1-2; unclear D gene. V lost 4 bases to trimming and J lost 5 bases, with 14 bases between them. Per the germline V gene, CDR1 is SNHLY and CDR2 is FYNNEI. This CDR3 is built from 14 residues. CDR3 coding DNA: TGTGCCAGCAGTGCCTTTAGGATCTCTTATGGCTACACCTTC. This codes for CASSAFRISYGYTF.